The entry below gives a single T cell receptor (beta chain) sequence along with its context. This record comes from a study of T cell changes during pregnancy in multiple sclerosis. Assay used: immunoSEQ multiplex PCR; TCRdb lists only in-frame clones, some missing. The table includes about 110,000 clones, about 90% detected once. The CDR3 consists of 14 residues. The V gene lost 3 bases and the J gene lost 6 bases, with 16 bases spanning the gap. The germline CDR1 and CDR2 sequences are SGHDT and YYEEEE. The TCR was taken from a female donor with multiple sclerosis, enrolled in a pregnancy study. This sequence joins TRBV5-6 and TRBJ2-7; D may be TRBD2 (5 bases). Sample: peripheral blood, taken before pregnancy. Here the CDR3 DNA reads TGTGCCAGCAGCTCTGGAGGCAGGAGAGGCGAGCAGTACTTC. It encodes CASSSGGRRGEQYF.